This T cell receptor (beta chain) was recorded in a study of cytomegalovirus exposure and HLA in healthy donors. Whole-study context: Of more than 350 genotyped donors, around 84% clustered with self-reported Caucasian donors.

Concerning this clone: Its antigen remains unidentified.

This CDR3 spans 15 amino acids. CDR1 and CDR2 from the germline V gene are SGHRS and YFSETQ. Trimming shortened V by 4 bases and J by 4 bases, and 15 bases separated the two germline ends. PCR was performed using 60 Vbeta and 13 Jbeta primers. In the authors' workflow: There were 80 million or so unique TCR beta chains by a later count, and 8.5 million to 14 million of them were shared. Only in-frame clones appear in the TCRdb table, and some are missing; sequencing was by immunoSEQ multiplex PCR. The V and J calls and clone size are taken from that table; D and trimming were inferred from the DNA. The table lists roughly 150,000 clones, over 70% of them singletons. Study findings and constraints: Relative to the approximately 700-donor mean, N-insertions were reportedly fewer in an Asian-associated ancestry cluster in a later analysis.

The chain employs TRBV5-1 and TRBJ1-3; D is possibly TRBD1 (6 bases). Specimen: PBMCs. The sequence was collected from a woman between 35 and 50 years old in good health and CMV-seropositive. CDR3 loop: CASSPAGTIGNTIYF. CDR3 sequence (DNA): TGCGCCAGCAGCCCGGCAGGGACAATCGGAAACACCATATATTTT.